These 30 T cell receptor beta chains came from one sample sequenced in a study of Ad26.COV2.S vaccination and SARS-CoV-2 variants (dated by TCRdb to the early 2020s). The sample's treatment or condition label is to be understood as: some 20 received Ad26.COV2.S at low or high dose, single or two shots; 5 received placebo; per-sample allocation not given. For vaccine and placebo recipients, repertoires were sequenced using samples collected on day 63 after the first injection. The method was the immunoSEQ multiplex PCR assay. This is the immuneACCESS table as TCRdb keeps it, with only in-frame sequences that have V and J called. A part of the clones is gone; compared with another copy, unresolved V genes explain less than half, and the rest is unexplained. The sample table holds some 640,000 clones, of which 89% were seen once. The biggest ten clones account for over 1.3% of the sample. Source: peripheral blood, taken in a trial of Ad26.COV2.S vaccine versus placebo. Every receptor here comes from a person between 18 and 65 years old who received the Ad26.COV2.S COVID-19 vaccine or a placebo.

The V and J genes are TRBV19 and TRBJ2-7; 8 bases line up with TRBD2. CDR3 length equals 15 residues. Germline lookup yields CDR1 LNHDA and CDR2 SQIVND (reference sequence). With 4 bases clipped from V and 3 bases from J, the junction kept 8 bases outside the gene matches. The CDR3 spells CASSTFSGGNYEQYF. CDR3 DNA sequence: TGTGCCAGTAGTACTTTTTCGGGAGGGAACTACGAGCAGTACTTC.

V gene TRBV27 combines with J gene TRBJ2-7; 7 nucleotides agree with TRBD1. The CDR3 has 15 amino acids. V lost 5 bases and J lost 3; bases outside the gene matches: 10. Germline V gives CDR1 MNHEY, CDR2 SMNVEV (reference sequence). This CDR3 reads CASSPTGSGFYEQYF. DNA of the CDR3: TGTGCCAGCAGTCCGACAGGGTCGGGGTTCTACGAGCAGTACTTC.

The chain carries TRBV4-3 and TRBJ2-7; D might be TRBD1 or TRBD2, each matching 5 bases. Trimming took off 3 bases at V and 0 bases at J, with 12 bases between the two ends. There are 15 residues in the CDR3. Germline values: CDR1 LGHNA, CDR2 YSLEER. As DNA, the CDR3 is TGCGCCAGCAGCCAGGGGGTCCGTTTCTCCTACGAGCAGTACTTC. Encoded protein: CASSQGVRFSYEQYF.

The V and J genes are TRBV15 and TRBJ2-1; D unresolved. V was shortened by 0 bases and J by 7 bases, with 13 bases between the two germline ends. The germline V gene encodes CDR1 LNHNV and CDR2 YYDKDF (reference sequence). The CDR3 is made up of 15 amino acids. Here the CDR3 DNA reads TGTGCCACCAGCAGAGATTTCGGTCTTCGGAATGAGCAGTTCTTC. Its protein product is CATSRDFGLRNEQFF.

This chain joins TRBV18 and TRBJ2-7; 7 bases fit TRBD2. Germline lookup yields CDR1 KGHSH and CDR2 LQKENI. The V and J ends lost 2 bases and 5 bases, in that order; junction bases with no gene match: 9. This CDR3 has 15 amino acids. The CDR3 spells CASSPLGLADDEQYF. CDR3 nucleotide sequence: TGTGCCAGCTCACCATTGGGCCTAGCGGACGACGAGCAGTACTTC.

The chain recombines TRBV6-2 or TRBV6-3 with TRBJ2-3; D is undetermined. The germline gives CDR1 MNHEY, CDR2 SVGEGT. CDR3 size: 12 residues. V was clipped by 2 bases and J by 7 bases, with 7 bases between them. The CDR3 spells CASSYRVHTQYF. The CDR3 nucleotides are TGTGCCAGCAGTTACAGGGTCCATACGCAGTATTTT.

This clone has only one observation. J is TRBJ1-1 and V is TRBV25-1; possibly TRBD1 for D (5 bases). The ends were cut back, 1 base at V and 13 bases at J, with 13 bases in the middle. CDR1 and CDR2 from the germline V gene are MGHDK and SYGVNS. The CDR3 runs to 12 residues. This CDR3 is CASSEWQGKVFF. The CDR3 DNA is TGTGCCAGCAGTGAATGGCAGGGAAAGGTTTTCTTT.

The rearrangement uses TRBV18 and TRBJ2-7, with a weak D call TRBD1 (9 bases). Germline assignment: CDR1 KGHSH and CDR2 LQKENI. The germline V and J ends were trimmed by 6 bases and 4 bases, with 25 bases remaining between them. CDR3 length: 17 amino acids. In DNA form, the CDR3 reads TGTGCCAGCTCGAGGGGACAGGGCACAGCGGGGGTATACGAGCAGTACTTC. Translation gives CASSRGQGTAGVYEQYF.

This chain links TRBV10-1 with TRBJ2-1; 8 bases are a match to TRBD2. The CDR3 has 14 amino acids. Per the germline V gene, CDR1 is WNHNN and CDR2 is SYGVQD (reference sequence). The junction had 1 base not matched to a gene; V was cut back by 6 bases and J by 0 bases. The CDR3 here is CASSGTSSYNEQFF. CDR3 bases: TGCGCCAGCAGCGGGACTAGCTCCTACAATGAGCAGTTCTTC.

This rearrangement joins TRBV19 to TRBJ2-5; 9 bases line up with TRBD2. Trimming cost V 3 bases and J 5 bases; bases outside gene matches: 10. This CDR3 spans 16 amino acids. Per the germline V gene, CDR1 is LNHDA and CDR2 is SQIVND (reference sequence). The CDR3 nucleotides are TGTGCCAGTAGTATGGGTTTGCGTAGCGGGAGTGAGACCCAGTACTTC. Encoded protein: CASSMGLRSGSETQYF. Variable domain in full (rest from reference TRBV19 and TRBJ2-5): DGGITQSPKYLFRKEGQNVTLSCEQNLNHDAMYWYRQDPGQGLRLIYYSQIVNDFQKGDIAEGYSVSREKKESFPLTVTSAQKNPTAFYLCASSMGLRSGSETQYFGPGTRLLVL.

V usage is TRBV4-3 and J usage is TRBJ1-2; a weak D match, TRBD1 (5 bases). The CDR3 extends over 17 amino acids. CDR1 is LGHNA, CDR2 YSLEER, per germline. V was pared by 0 bases and J by 5 bases, with 19 bases between. CDR3 loop: CASSQDRGLPGRYGYTF. The DNA of the CDR3 is TGCGCCAGCAGCCAAGATAGGGGTCTACCGGGTCGGTATGGCTACACCTTC.

The chain is built from TRBV5-6 and TRBJ2-3, with TRBD1 identical over 11 bases. J gave up 4 bases and V 4 bases, and 8 bases lay outside the gene matches. This CDR3 contains 16 residues. CDR1 and CDR2 (germline): SGHDT, YYEEEE. The CDR3 coding sequence is TGTGCCAGCAGCCAACTGGACAGGGGGCGCCCAGATACGCAGTATTTT. It encodes CASSQLDRGRPDTQYF.

This clone turned up a few times. The chain carries TRBV29-1 and TRBJ1-6, with D tentatively TRBD1 (5 bases). V was shortened by 4 bases and J by 10 bases, with 14 bases between the two germline ends. Germline CDR1 and CDR2: SQVTM and ANQGSEA. The CDR3 runs 13 residues. Here the CDR3 DNA reads TGCAGCGTTGCCAGGGCCGAAGGATCACCCCTCCACTTT. It encodes CSVARAEGSPLHF. The whole variable domain, remainder taken from reference TRBV29-1 and TRBJ1-6, is SAVISQKPSRDICQRGTSLTIQCQVDSQVTMMFWYRQQPGQSLTLIATANQGSEATYESGFVIDKFPISRPNLTFSTLTVSNMSPEDSSIYLCSVARAEGSPLHFGNGTRLTVT.

The V and J genes are TRBV12-5 and TRBJ2-7; 11 nucleotides agree with TRBD2. The V gene end was trimmed by 3 bases and the J gene end by 4 bases; junction bases not matched to a gene: 20. Germline values: CDR1 LGHNT, CDR2 FRNRAP. The CDR3 extends over 20 amino acids. CDR3 nucleotides: TGTGCTAGTGGTTTTTGTCCCGGGACACTAGCGGGAGAGGTAGAGTACGAGCAGTACTTC. This codes for CASGFCPGTLAGEVEYEQYF.

Points on this clone: The sample has other DNA sequences that encode this CDR3 too. The V gene is TRBV30, the J gene TRBJ1-5; no firm D call. Germline loops: CDR1 GTSNPN, CDR2 SVGIG (reference sequence). The CDR3 sequence is 13 residues long. V lost 1 base and J lost 2, with 6 bases in between. The CDR3 DNA reads as TGTGCCTGGAGTGCCGGCGGCAATCAGCCCCAGCATTTT. The encoded protein is CAWSAGGNQPQHF.

The V call is TRBV27, the J call TRBJ2-7, with TRBD1 identical over 8 bases. Germline loops: CDR1 MNHEY, CDR2 SMNVEV (reference sequence). V shed 8 bases and J 2 bases; nucleotides not matched to a gene: 5. The CDR3 covers 13 residues. This CDR3 is CASHHRGTYEQYF. The CDR3 bases are TGTGCCAGCCACCACAGGGGGACCTACGAGCAGTACTTC.

CDR3: CASSYSGDRGSYEQYF. CDR3 DNA: TGTGCCAGCAGTTACTCGGGCGACAGGGGCAGTTACGAGCAGTACTTC. The chain carries TRBV6-6 and TRBJ2-7; 8 bases align to TRBD1. The germline V gene has CDR1 MNHNY and CDR2 SVGAGI (reference sequence). The CDR3 is 16 amino acids. V gave up 0 bases and J gave up 4 bases; unmatched junction bases: 8.

The chain is built from TRBV19 and TRBJ2-1, with 9 positions matching TRBD2. Germline CDR1 is LNHDA and CDR2 is SQIVND (reference sequence). The J segment lost 5 bases and the V segment lost 6 bases, leaving 8 bases of the junction unmatched. The CDR3 spans 15 residues. As DNA, the CDR3 is TGTGCCAGTAGACCGCGGGGGGGGCGTAACAATGAGCAGTTCTTC. Translating it yields CASRPRGGRNNEQFF.

CDR3 sequence reads: CASSQEGLRGGNYEQYF. The CDR3 DNA sequence: TGTGCCAGCAGCCAAGAAGGACTGAGGGGGGGGAACTACGAGCAGTACTTC. This chain joins TRBV4-2 and TRBJ2-7; tentatively, D is TRBD2 (7 bases). The CDR3 runs to 17 residues. Per germline, CDR1 LGHNA and CDR2 YNFKEQ. V was cut by 0 bases and J by 3 bases, with 18 bases left in between.

In its sample, this clone was seen once. This chain connects TRBV4-1 to TRBJ2-4, with D unclear. V lost 0 bases, J lost 1 base, and 13 bases lay in between. CDR1 MGHRA and CDR2 YSYEKL come from the germline V gene. CDR3 size: 17 residues. Here the CDR3 DNA reads TGCGCCAGCAGCCAAGAGGGTCAGCTCAAGGCCAAAAACATTCAGTACTTC. Translated: CASSQEGQLKAKNIQYF.

Only one count was recorded for this clone. The V call is TRBV6-5, the J call TRBJ1-2; maybe TRBD1 (5 bases). V was shortened by 8 bases and J by 5 bases, with 12 bases between the two germline ends. Germline lookup yields CDR1 MNHEY and CDR2 SVGAGI. The length of the CDR3 is 12 residues. CDR3 sequence (DNA): TGTGCCAGCGATCAGGGTTTTTATGGCTACACCTTC. Its translation: CASDQGFYGYTF.

The chain is built from TRBV6-6 and TRBJ2-7; 8 bases map to TRBD2. V lost 6 bases and J lost 0; bases outside the gene matches: 7. Looked up from germline, CDR1 is MNHNY and CDR2 is SVGAGI (reference sequence). The CDR3 is made up of 15 amino acids. The CDR3 loop is CASSAGGGRSYEQYF. The CDR3 coding sequence is TGTGCCAGCAGCGCCGGGGGGGGTCGCTCCTACGAGCAGTACTTC.

J is TRBJ2-4 and V is TRBV28; a possible D gene is TRBD2 (6 bases). The germline CDR1 and CDR2 sequences are MDHEN and SYDVKM. V shed 3 bases and J shed 3 bases, with 9 bases lying between them. The CDR3 length is 14 residues. CDR3: CASSFGGNKNIQYF. In DNA, the CDR3 is TGTGCCAGCAGTTTCGGAGGGAACAAAAACATTCAGTACTTC.

The chain is built from TRBV18 and TRBJ1-6; no clear D. Germline CDR1 is KGHSH and CDR2 is LQKENI. The CDR3 sequence is 15 residues long. V lost 3 bases and J 0 bases, leaving 6 bases between the germline ends. CDR3 bases: TGTGCCAGCTCACCTGAGGCCTCCTATAATTCACCCCTCCACTTT. It is translated as CASSPEASYNSPLHF.

This rearrangement joins TRBV6-2 or TRBV6-3 to TRBJ2-2; D possibly uses TRBD1 or TRBD2 (5 bases each). CDR3 length: 16 amino acids. Trimming left V 0 bases short and J 5 bases short, with 13 bases between. CDR1 and CDR2 from the germline V gene are MNHEY and SVGEGT. DNA of the CDR3: TGTGCCAGCAGTTACTCGACCGGGGCGTTGACCGGGGAGCTGTTTTTT. Its translation: CASSYSTGALTGELFF.

This chain joins TRBV18 and TRBJ1-4; D ambiguous. CDR1 KGHSH and CDR2 LQKENI come from the germline V gene. CDR3 size: 16 residues. V lost 5 bases and J 0 bases, leaving 13 bases between the germline ends. CDR3 bases: TGTGCCAGCTCATCCCTTGAGCCTGCAACTAATGAAAAACTGTTTTTT. Translating it yields CASSSLEPATNEKLFF.

This chain joins TRBV5-6 and TRBJ2-7; D is uncertain. CDR3 size: 13 residues. V shed 2 bases and J shed 0 bases, with 6 bases lying between them. The germline V gene has CDR1 SGHDT and CDR2 YYEEEE. Here the CDR3 DNA reads TGTGCCAGCAGCTTTCTTGACTCCTACGAGCAGTACTTC. The encoded protein is CASSFLDSYEQYF.

The chain joins TRBV7-6 to TRBJ1-1; the D is unclear. Germline V gives CDR1 SGHVS, CDR2 FNYEAQ. Deletions cut 5 bases from V and 4 bases from J, with 17 bases between. The CDR3 covers 15 residues. The CDR3 protein is CASSLPPGLLTEAFF. CDR3 DNA sequence: TGTGCCAGCAGCCTACCTCCTGGGCTGCTCACTGAAGCTTTCTTT.

J is TRBJ2-7 and V is TRBV5-6; TRBD1 matches 7 bases. With 3 bases clipped from V and 3 bases from J, the junction kept 9 bases outside the gene matches. This CDR3 has 15 amino acids. Germline V gene sequence: CDR1 SGHDT, CDR2 YYEEEE. CDR3 nucleotide sequence: TGTGCCAGCAGCTACGGGACAGCTTGGGGCTACGAGCAGTACTTC. Protein product: CASSYGTAWGYEQYF.

This chain joins TRBV6-1 and TRBJ1-2, with D possibly TRBD1 on 5 matching bases. The germline V gene has CDR1 MNHNS and CDR2 SASEGT. Trimming took off 2 bases at V and 5 bases at J, with 12 bases between the two ends. CDR3 length equals 14 residues. The CDR3 DNA is TGTGCCAGCAGTGAACAGGCAGGGCATTATGGCTACACCTTC. It yields the protein CASSEQAGHYGYTF.